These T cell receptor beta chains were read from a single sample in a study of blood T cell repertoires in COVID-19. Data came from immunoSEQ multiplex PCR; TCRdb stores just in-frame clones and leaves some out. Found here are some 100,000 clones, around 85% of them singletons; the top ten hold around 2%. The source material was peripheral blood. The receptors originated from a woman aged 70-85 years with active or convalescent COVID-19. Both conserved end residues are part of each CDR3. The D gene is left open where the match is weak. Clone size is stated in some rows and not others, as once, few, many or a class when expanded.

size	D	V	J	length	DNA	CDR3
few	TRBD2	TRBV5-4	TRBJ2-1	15	TGTGCCAGCAGCTTGTTACTAGCGGATTACAATGAGCAGTTCTTC	CASSLLLADYNEQFF
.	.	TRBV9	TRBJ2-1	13	TGTGCCAGCAGCGCGCACCAGGACAATGAGCAGTTCTTC	CASSAHQDNEQFF
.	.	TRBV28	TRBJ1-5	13	TGTGCCAGCGCGACAGATAGCAATCAGCCCCAGCATTTT	CASATDSNQPQHF
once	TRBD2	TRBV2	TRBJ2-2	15	TGTGCCAGCAACCCGACTAGCGGGAACACCGGGGAGCTGTTTTTT	CASNPTSGNTGELFF
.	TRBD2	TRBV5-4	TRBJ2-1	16	TGTGCCAGCAGCTCGAGGACTAGCGGGAGAGGGAATGAGCAGTTCTTC	CASSSRTSGRGNEQFF
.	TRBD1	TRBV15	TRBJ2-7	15	TGTGCCACCAGCAGAGACGCACAGGGGATCGGCGAGCAGTACTTC	CATSRDAQGIGEQYF
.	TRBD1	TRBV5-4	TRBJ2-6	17	TGTGCCAGCAGCTCTCCGACAGGGTGGGCTGGGGCCAACGTCCTGACTTTC	CASSSPTGWAGANVLTF
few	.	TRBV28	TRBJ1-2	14	TGTGCCAGCAGAGAAATAGCGGGGGCAAGTGGCTACACCTTC	CASREIAGASGYTF
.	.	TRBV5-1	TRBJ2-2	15	TGCGCCAGCAGCTTAAACACACGGAACACCGGGGAGCTGTTTTTT	CASSLNTRNTGELFF
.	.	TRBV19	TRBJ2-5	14	TGTGCCACCGGACACCCGGTAGGGCAAGAGACCCAGTACTTC	CATGHPVGQETQYF
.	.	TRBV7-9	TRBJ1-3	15	TGTGCCAGCAGCTTAGGGGCCATAACTGGAAACACCATATATTTT	CASSLGAITGNTIYF
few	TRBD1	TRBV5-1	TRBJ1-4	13	TGCGCCAGCAAGACAGGGGGTAATGAAAAACTGTTTTTT	CASKTGGNEKLFF
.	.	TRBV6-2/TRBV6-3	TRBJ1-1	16	TGTGCCAGCAGTAACGCTAGAGACAGGCCGCACGCTGAAGCTTTCTTT	CASSNARDRPHAEAFF
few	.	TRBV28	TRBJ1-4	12	TGTGCCAGCAGTCCCCTTTTCGGAAAACTGTTTTTT	CASSPLFGKLFF
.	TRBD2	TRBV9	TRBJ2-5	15	TGTGCCAGCAGCGCCCTAGCGGGGATTCAAGAGACCCAGTACTTC	CASSALAGIQETQYF
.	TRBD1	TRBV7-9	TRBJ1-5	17	TGTGCCAGCAGTTCTCTTACCACCGGGACAGTAAATCAGCCCCAGCATTTT	CASSSLTTGTVNQPQHF
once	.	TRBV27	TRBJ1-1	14	TGTGCCAGCAGTTTCGGTGTAGCCGGGAGTGAAGCTTTCTTT	CASSFGVAGSEAFF
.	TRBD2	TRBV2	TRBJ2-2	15	TGTGCCAGCAGACCGGGGGGGGCGAACACCGGGGAGCTGTTTTTT	CASRPGGANTGELFF
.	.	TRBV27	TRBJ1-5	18	TGTGCCAGCAGTCCTCAGGGAGATGGGAGGTATAGCAATCAGCCCCAGCATTTT	CASSPQGDGRYSNQPQHF
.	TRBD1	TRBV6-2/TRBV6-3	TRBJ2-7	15	TGTGCCAGCAGTTACAAGTACAGGGGCTCCTACGAGCAGTACTTC	CASSYKYRGSYEQYF
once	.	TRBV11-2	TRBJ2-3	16	TGTGCCAGCAGCTTAGGGTCTTCGCGGGACACAGATACGCAGTATTTT	CASSLGSSRDTDTQYF
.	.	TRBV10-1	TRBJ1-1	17	TGCGCCAGCAGTGAGGCGAGGCTCGACAGAAAGAACACTGAAGCTTTCTTT	CASSEARLDRKNTEAFF
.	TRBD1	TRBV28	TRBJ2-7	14	TGTGCCAGCAGGACACAGGGGTCGGGGTACGAGCAGTACTTC	CASRTQGSGYEQYF
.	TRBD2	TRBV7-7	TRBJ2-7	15	TGTGCTAGCAGCCCTAGCGGGGGGGCCTTCCACGAGCAGTACTTC	CASSPSGGAFHEQYF
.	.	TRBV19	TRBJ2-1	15	TGTGCCAGTAGTATCGGACTGGATCTCTACAATGAGCAGTTCTTC	CASSIGLDLYNEQFF
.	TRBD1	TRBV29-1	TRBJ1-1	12	TGCAGCGCCCATCGACAGGGAACTGAAGCTTTCTTT	CSAHRQGTEAFF
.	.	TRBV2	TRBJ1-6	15	TGTGCCAGCAGTGAAGCGAGGCAGTATAATTCACCCCTCCACTTT	CASSEARQYNSPLHF
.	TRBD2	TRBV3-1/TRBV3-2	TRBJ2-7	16	TGTGCCAGCAGCCAAGAACTAGCGGGGAAAGGGGGCGAGCAGTACTTC	CASSQELAGKGGEQYF
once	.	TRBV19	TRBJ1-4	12	TGTGCCAGTCAGGGTACTAATGAAAAACTGTTTTTT	CASQGTNEKLFF
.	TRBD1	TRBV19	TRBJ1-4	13	TGTGCCAGCACAGGGGGCTGGAATGAAAAACTGTTTTTT	CASTGGWNEKLFF
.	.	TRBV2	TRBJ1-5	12	TGTGCCAGCAGTGATCCAAATCAGCCCCAGCATTTT	CASSDPNQPQHF
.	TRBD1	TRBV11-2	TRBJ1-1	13	TGTGCCAGCAGCTTCCCAGGGGGCACTGAAGCTTTCTTT	CASSFPGGTEAFF
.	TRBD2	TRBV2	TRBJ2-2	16	TGTGCCAGCAGCAAATTAGCGGGGCGTGGCACCGGGGAGCTGTTTTTT	CASSKLAGRGTGELFF
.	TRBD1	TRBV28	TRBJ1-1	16	TGTGCCAGCAAAGTTCATCCCCGGACAGGGAACACTGAAGCTTTCTTT	CASKVHPRTGNTEAFF
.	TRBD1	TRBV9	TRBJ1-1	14	TGTGCCAGCAGCGTAGATCCCCAGGGGGCTGAAGCTTTCTTT	CASSVDPQGAEAFF
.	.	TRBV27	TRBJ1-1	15	TGTGCCAGCAGTAAGACCGGGACTGTGAACACTGAAGCTTTCTTT	CASSKTGTVNTEAFF
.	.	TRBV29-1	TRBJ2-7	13	TGCAGCGTTGTTCCGTCCAGCTCCTACGAGCAGTACTTC	CSVVPSSSYEQYF
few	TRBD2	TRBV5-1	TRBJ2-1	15	TGCGCCAGCAGCTCCGGGACTAGCGGCTACAATGAGCAGTTCTTC	CASSSGTSGYNEQFF
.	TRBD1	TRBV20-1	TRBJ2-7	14	TGCAGTGCTAGTGTGTGGGGACAGACCTACGAGCAGTACTTC	CSASVWGQTYEQYF
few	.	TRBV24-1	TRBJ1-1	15	TGTGCCACCAGTGACTACAGGGAGGGAGATACTGAAGCTTTCTTT	CATSDYREGDTEAFF
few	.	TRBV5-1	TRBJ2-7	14	TGCGCCAGCAGCTTCCAGGACCGGGATAACGTTTGGTACTTC	CASSFQDRDNVWYF
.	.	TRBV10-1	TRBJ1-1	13	TGCGCCAGCAGTACTACGGTGGGGGGTGAAGCTTTCTTT	CASSTTVGGEAFF
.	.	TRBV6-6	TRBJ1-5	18	TGTGCCAGCAGTCTTTCTACAGGGCTCGGTAACGGCAATCAGCCCCAGCATTTT	CASSLSTGLGNGNQPQHF
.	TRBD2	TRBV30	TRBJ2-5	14	TGTGCCTGGAGTGTCTGGACTAGCTCGGAGACCCAGTACTTC	CAWSVWTSSETQYF
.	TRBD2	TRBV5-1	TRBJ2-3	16	TGCGCCAGCAGCTTAGCGACTAGCGGGGGGTCAGATACGCAGTATTTT	CASSLATSGGSDTQYF
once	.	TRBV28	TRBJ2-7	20	TGTGCCAGCAGTTTAATCTGGGCGGGAACTCCCTTAGATACCTCCTACGAGCAGTACTTC	CASSLIWAGTPLDTSYEQYF
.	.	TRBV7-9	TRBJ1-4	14	TGTGCCAGCAGCCAGCGTGGGAGCAATGAAAAACTGTTTTTT	CASSQRGSNEKLFF
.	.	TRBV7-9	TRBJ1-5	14	TGTGCCAGCAGCCCTTACAGGGACGGGCAGCCCCAGCATTTT	CASSPYRDGQPQHF
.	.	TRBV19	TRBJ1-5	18	TGTGCCAGTAGTAACCGGCGGCAGGGGAGTAGCAACAATCAGCCCCAGCATTTT	CASSNRRQGSSNNQPQHF